This T cell receptor (beta chain) is drawn from a study of T-cell reconstitution after alpha-beta-depleted transplantation in children. Only a few counts were recorded for this clonotype. V shed 10 bases and J shed 2 bases, with 6 bases lying between them. Per the germline V gene, CDR1 is MNHEY and CDR2 is SVGEGT. The CDR3 length is 10 residues. Preparation of the TCRbeta library involved a method that used unique molecular identifiers. TCRdb redid the calling of the PCR reads with MiXCR, one entry per CDR3 protein. The data show nearly 350,000 distinct CDR3 sequences, with roughly 15% seen just once and about 41% held by the top ten.

The origin of this receptor is a male patient aged 2 to 10 who had a stem cell transplant for acute lymphoblastic leukemia, so the T cells may come from the graft donor. This sequence joins TRBV6-2 or TRBV6-3 and TRBJ2-7; D is unresolved. Here the sequenced sample was PBMCs, mostly from graft donor cells, taken 360 days after TCRalphabeta/CD19-depleted stem cell transplant. The CDR3: CATGTYEQYF. Here the CDR3 DNA reads TGTGCCACTGGAACCTACGAGCAGTACTTC.